What follows are 31 T cell receptor beta chains derived from one specimen sequenced in a study of graft-versus-host responses after intestinal transplantation. Libraries were prepared by immunoSEQ multiplex PCR; TCRdb keeps only in-frame clonotypes and omits some of them. The data show 18,000 or so clones, around 93% seen once. Sequenced material: PBMCs, taken 23 days after intestinal transplant. The receptors were gathered from a human patient who received an intestinal transplant, so some T cells may come from the graft donor.

This chain uses TRBV4-1 with TRBJ2-1, with no clear D. CDR3 length: 15 residues. Germline CDR1 and CDR2: MGHRA and YSYEKL. V was shortened by 1 base and J by 2 bases, with 9 bases between the two germline ends. The CDR3 region has the DNA TGCGCCAGCAGCCAAGTTCAGCTTGCCTACAATGAGCAGTTCTTC. Its protein is CASSQVQLAYNEQFF.

The chain is built from TRBV4-1 and TRBJ1-2; D may be TRBD1 (5 bases). The CDR3 runs 15 residues. The germline CDR1 and CDR2 sequences are MGHRA and YSYEKL. V dropped 2 bases and J dropped 4 bases, with 14 bases sitting between them. CDR3 residues: CASSQSMGGGYGYTF. The CDR3 DNA is TGCGCCAGCAGCCAATCAATGGGCGGGGGCTATGGCTACACCTTC.

V is TRBV4-1 and J is TRBJ2-7; TRBD2 matches 7 bases. Per germline, CDR1 MGHRA and CDR2 YSYEKL. The V and J ends lost 4 bases and 2 bases, in that order; junction bases with no gene match: 5. This CDR3 region has 14 residues. CDR3: CASSPVAGPYEQYF. DNA for the CDR3: TGCGCCAGCAGCCCAGTAGCGGGCCCCTACGAGCAGTACTTC.

The table lists this clone with a count of one. V gene TRBV25-1 combines with J gene TRBJ2-7; D unclear. CDR1 and CDR2 (germline): MGHDK, SYGVNS. Trimming left V 0 bases short and J 3 bases short, with 9 bases between. The CDR3 is 14 amino acids. CDR3 region: CASSEYDSFYEQYF. The CDR3 bases are TGTGCCAGCAGTGAATATGACTCATTCTACGAGCAGTACTTC.

This chain uses TRBV15 with TRBJ2-5; D is perhaps TRBD1 or TRBD2 (5 bases each). The germline gives CDR1 LNHNV, CDR2 YYDKDF (reference sequence). The CDR3 extends over 15 amino acids. Trimming took 1 base from V and 0 from J, leaving 9 bases between them. CDR3 nucleotides: TGTGCCACCAGCAGAGTGGGGGAGTACCAAGAGACCCAGTACTTC. Its translation is CATSRVGEYQETQYF.

V and J are TRBV5-1 and TRBJ2-7; TRBD1 might be the D (5 bases). The CDR3 loop spans 19 amino acids. Trimming took 0 bases from V and 4 from J, leaving 26 bases between them. Germline loops: CDR1 SGHRS, CDR2 YFSETQ. CDR3 in amino acids: CASSLGDYGPGNIVYEQYF. In nucleotides, the CDR3 is TGCGCCAGCAGCTTGGGGGATTACGGTCCAGGGAACATCGTTTACGAGCAGTACTTC.

The rearrangement links TRBV4-1 to TRBJ2-7; 8 bases are a match to TRBD1. The CDR3 is 16 residues long. Trimming took 0 bases from V and 5 from J; bases not matched to a gene: 9. CDR1 MGHRA and CDR2 YSYEKL come from the germline V gene. The CDR3, as DNA: TGCGCCAGCAGCCAAGATTCCGGACAGGGATTCCACGAGCAGTACTTC. Its translation is CASSQDSGQGFHEQYF.

The V call is TRBV2, the J call TRBJ2-5, with D possibly matching TRBD2 (5 bases). Trimming removed 7 bases from V and 5 bases from J, with 11 bases in between. Germline CDR1 SNHLY, CDR2 FYNNEI. The CDR3 spans 12 residues. Written as DNA, the CDR3 is TGTGCCAGCAAACGGGGTGCGGAGACCCAGTACTTC. It is translated as CASKRGAETQYF.

The genes are TRBV7-9 and TRBJ2-5; 7 positions agree with TRBD2. V lost 3 bases to trimming and J lost 5 bases; unmatched junction nucleotides: 6. The CDR3 totals 14 residues. CDR1 is SEHNR and CDR2 is FQNEAQ in the germline V gene (reference sequence). CDR3 residues: CASSFRGSGETQYF. The DNA for the CDR3 is TGTGCCAGCAGCTTCCGCGGGAGCGGGGAGACCCAGTACTTC. The full variable domain, with the rest looked up from reference TRBV7-9 and TRBJ2-5, is DTGVSQNPRHKITKRGQNVTFRCDPISEHNRLYWYRQTLGQGPEFLTYFQNEAQLEKSRLLSDRFSAERPKGSFSTLEIQRTEQGDSAMYLCASSFRGSGETQYFGPGTRLLVL.

The CDR3 region is CATSRARGGDTEAFF. The CDR3 DNA reads as TGTGCCACCAGCAGGGCCAGGGGGGGCGACACTGAAGCTTTCTTT. The chain joins TRBV15 to TRBJ1-1; 7 bases align to TRBD1. The CDR3 consists of 15 residues. Germline V CDR1 and CDR2: LNHNV, YYDKDF (reference sequence). The junction had 7 bases not matched to a gene; V was cut back by 3 bases and J by 3 bases.

The chain employs TRBV21-1 and TRBJ2-3; the table's D call, TRBD2, was not checked against the DNA. TRBV21-1 is described as a pseudogene. This CDR3 region has 16 residues. The CDR3 DNA is TGTGCCAGCAGCTCCTCCGGGACTTATGCCCGGGATACGCAGTATTTT. It is translated as CASSSSGTYARDTQYF.

CDR3 loop: CASRPTGAVSEAFF. Here the CDR3 DNA reads TGTGCCAGCAGGCCCACCGGGGCCGTAAGTGAAGCTTTCTTT. V is TRBV6-6 and J is TRBJ1-1; tentatively, D is TRBD1 (5 bases). V was clipped by 6 bases and J by 7 bases, with 18 bases between them. Per the germline V gene, CDR1 is MNHNY and CDR2 is SVGAGI (reference sequence). CDR3 size: 14 residues.

The chain employs TRBV2 and TRBJ2-7; D may be TRBD2 (7 bases). V was pared by 2 bases and J by 7 bases, with 18 bases between. CDR3 length: 15 amino acids. In germline, CDR1 is SNHLY, CDR2 FYNNEI. The CDR3 DNA sequence: TGTGCCAGCAGTGAATGGGTCAACAGGGAGGGAGAGCAGTACTTC. Amino acids: CASSEWVNREGEQYF.

The chain is built from TRBV9 and TRBJ2-3; 7 positions agree with TRBD1. CDR3 size: 16 residues. V gave up 0 bases and J gave up 6 bases; unmatched junction bases: 10. In germline, CDR1 is SGDLS, CDR2 YYNGEE. The CDR3: CASSVAGFRGLDTQYF. CDR3 nucleotides: TGTGCCAGCAGCGTAGCTGGATTCAGGGGGTTGGATACGCAGTATTTT. Looking up the rest from reference TRBV9 and TRBJ2-3 gives the full variable domain: DSGVTQTPKHLITATGQRVTLRCSPRSGDLSVYWYQQSLDQGLQFLIQYYNGEERAKGNILERFSAQQFPDLHSELNLSSLELGDSALYFCASSVAGFRGLDTQYFGPGTRLTVL.

This sequence joins TRBV7-9 and TRBJ2-1; maybe TRBD1 (5 bases). This CDR3 has 16 amino acids. Trimming stripped 5 bases from V and 3 bases from J, with 17 bases between. Per germline, CDR1 SEHNR and CDR2 FQNEAQ (reference sequence). The CDR3 DNA sequence: TGTGCCAGCAGCGAATTAAGGGGCGCCATCTACAATGAGCAGTTCTTC. The encoded protein is CASSELRGAIYNEQFF.

The V gene is TRBV6-1, the J gene TRBJ2-5, with 9 bases aligning to TRBD2. The germline V gene has CDR1 MNHNS and CDR2 SASEGT. V lost 6 bases to trimming and J lost 3 bases; unmatched junction nucleotides: 2. The CDR3 is 13 residues long. The CDR3 DNA is TGTGCCAGCAGGGCTAGCGGGAAAGAGACCCAGTACTTC. Its translation is CASRASGKETQYF.

The V gene is TRBV5-1, the J gene TRBJ2-7, with TRBD2 as a possible D gene (6 bases). CDR3 size: 17 residues. The germline CDR1 and CDR2 sequences are SGHRS and YFSETQ. V shed 0 bases and J shed 4 bases, with 20 bases lying between them. This CDR3 reads CASSLVPPRDLPYEQYF. The CDR3 bases are TGCGCCAGCAGCTTGGTACCCCCCCGGGACTTACCTTACGAGCAGTACTTC.

V is TRBV5-1 and J is TRBJ1-4; 7 nucleotides line up with TRBD1. The CDR3 has 14 residues. The V gene's germline CDR1 is SGHRS and CDR2 YFSETQ. The V and J ends lost 4 bases and 5 bases, in that order; junction bases with no gene match: 5. The CDR3 nucleotides read TGCGCCAGCAGCCCGGGACAGAGAAATGAAAAACTGTTTTTT. Its protein is CASSPGQRNEKLFF.

The rearrangement joins TRBV6-1 to TRBJ2-1; D gene uncertain. Germline CDR1 is MNHNS and CDR2 is SASEGT. V shed 4 bases and J shed 4 bases, with 5 bases lying between them. This CDR3 has 12 residues. The CDR3 loop is CASSATYNEQFF. The CDR3 DNA sequence: TGTGCCAGCAGTGCAACTTACAATGAGCAGTTCTTC.

The chain employs TRBV5-4 and TRBJ2-1; 8 positions match TRBD2. This CDR3 spans 15 amino acids. Germline loops: CDR1 SGHNT, CDR2 YYREEE (reference sequence). Trimming removed 0 bases from V and 7 bases from J; junction bases left unmatched: 6. This CDR3 is CASSLGAGAGNEQFF. Here the CDR3 DNA reads TGTGCCAGCAGCTTGGGAGCGGGAGCTGGTAATGAGCAGTTCTTC.

CDR3 bases: TGCGCCAGCAGCCAAGATGAGAACATACCGGGCGAGCAGTACTTC. Encoded protein: CASSQDENIPGEQYF. The chain combines TRBV4-3 with TRBJ2-7; D is unresolved. CDR1 is LGHNA, CDR2 YSLEER, per germline. V shed 0 bases and J shed 6 bases, with 15 bases lying between them. CDR3 length: 15 residues.

The chain carries TRBV4-2 and TRBJ2-3; unclear D gene. The CDR3 length is 13 residues. The germline V gene has CDR1 LGHNA and CDR2 YNFKEQ. V lost 3 bases to trimming and J lost 6 bases, with 10 bases between them. For the CDR3, the DNA is TGTGCCAGCAGCCAGGGTTCCAGGGATACGCAGTATTTT. Protein sequence: CASSQGSRDTQYF.

Here the CDR3 DNA reads TGTGCCAGCAGCACGACAGGGAGTAGATACAATGAGCAGTTCTTC. Translation gives CASSTTGSRYNEQFF. The chain recombines TRBV5-4 with TRBJ2-1; 7 bases align to TRBD1. Germline V gives CDR1 SGHNT, CDR2 YYREEE (reference sequence). The V gene end was trimmed by 4 bases and the J gene end by 4 bases; junction bases not matched to a gene: 8. The CDR3 is 15 amino acids.

The J gene is TRBJ1-5, the V gene TRBV7-2, with D unclear. V lost 1 base, J lost 6 bases, and 4 bases lay in between. Germline CDR1 SGHTA, CDR2 FQGNSA. The CDR3 runs to 12 residues. The CDR3 DNA reads TGTGCCAGCAGCTTAGGAGTTCAGCCCCAGCATTTT. This codes for CASSLGVQPQHF.

J is TRBJ2-7 and V is TRBV18; D might be TRBD1 (5 bases). Germline assignment: CDR1 KGHSH and CDR2 LQKENI. With 6 bases removed from V and 5 bases from J, the gap between germline ends came to 17 bases. The CDR3 length is 14 residues. CDR3 in amino acids: CASSRQGPQDEQYF. In DNA, the CDR3 is TGTGCCAGCTCTCGCCAGGGCCCCCAGGACGAGCAGTACTTC.

CDR3 nucleotide sequence: TGCAGCGTTGGGAAAGGGAACACCGGGGAGCTGTTTTTT. It is translated as CSVGKGNTGELFF. V and J are TRBV29-1 and TRBJ2-2, with D unresolved. The CDR3 runs to 13 residues. Trimming shortened V by 4 bases and J by 1 base, and 7 bases separated the two germline ends. Germline V CDR1 and CDR2: SQVTM, ANQGSEA.

The V call is TRBV15, the J call TRBJ2-2; D not resolved. The germline gives CDR1 LNHNV, CDR2 YYDKDF (reference sequence). Deletions cut 8 bases from V and 6 bases from J, with 10 bases between. The length of the CDR3 is 12 residues. CDR3 amino acids: CATAFFPGELFF. CDR3 in DNA: TGTGCCACCGCTTTTTTCCCCGGGGAGCTGTTTTTT.

The V call is TRBV2, the J call TRBJ2-7, with 7 nucleotides matching TRBD1. The CDR3 sequence is 15 residues long. V trimming: 6 bases; J trimming: 6 bases; junction bases outside the gene matches: 14. In germline, CDR1 is SNHLY, CDR2 FYNNEI. The CDR3 coding sequence is TGTGCCAGCAGCCGAGACATTGGGACAGAGTTCGAGCAGTACTTC. It is translated as CASSRDIGTEFEQYF.

This chain connects TRBV19 to TRBJ2-7, with TRBD1 identical over 7 bases. The CDR3 runs to 14 residues. Per germline, CDR1 LNHDA and CDR2 SQIVND (reference sequence). The V segment lost 5 bases and the J segment 4 bases; nucleotides outside the gene matches: 8. The CDR3 DNA sequence: TGTGCCAGTAGTTATTCGACAGGGAAGTACGAGCAGTACTTC. Encoded protein: CASSYSTGKYEQYF.

The chain couples TRBV4-3 to TRBJ2-5, with 7 bases lining up with TRBD1. The CDR3 loop spans 14 amino acids. The V segment lost 4 bases and the J segment 5 bases; nucleotides outside the gene matches: 7. Germline V gene data show CDR1 as LGHNA and CDR2 as YSLEER. The CDR3 DNA follows: TGCGCCAGCAGCCTCCCGACCAGGGGGGAGACCCAGTACTTC. Protein product: CASSLPTRGETQYF.

This clone occurred a few times. The V gene is TRBV10-3, the J gene TRBJ2-7; D unresolved. Trimming left V 3 bases short and J 2 bases short, with 14 bases between. There are 15 residues in the CDR3. Germline V gene sequence: CDR1 ENHRY, CDR2 SYGVKD. CDR3 bases: TGTGCCATCAGTGACGGGCAGGCTCACGCCTACGAGCAGTACTTC. Translated: CAISDGQAHAYEQYF.